This TCR beta chain was sequenced for a study of cytomegalovirus exposure and HLA in healthy donors. Study overall: As released early, the data held about 85 million unique TCRs from HLA-typed donors.

V lost 0 bases, J lost 5 bases, and 5 bases stayed unmatched. This CDR3 has 15 amino acids. CDR1 and CDR2 from the germline V gene are SGHKS and YYEKEE (reference sequence). In the PCR, 60 Vbeta and 13 Jbeta primers were used. Data came from immunoSEQ multiplex PCR; TCRdb stores just in-frame clones and leaves some out. The sample lists approximately 170,000 clones; over 80% were seen once. The TCR comes from a human donor in good health. The specimen was PBMCs. The chain recombines TRBV5-5 with TRBJ1-5; 7 bases fit TRBD1. The CDR3 DNA reads TGTGCCAGCAGCTTGGGGCAGGGGGTTTATCAGCCCCAGCATTTT. Amino acid sequence: CASSLGQGVYQPQHF. The variable domain in full, with the rest retrieved from reference TRBV5-5 and TRBJ1-5, is DAGVTQSPTHLIKTRGQQVTLRCSPISGHKSVSWYQQVLGQGPQFIFQYYEKEERGRGNFPDRFSARQFPNYSSELNVNALLLGDSALYLCASSLGQGVYQPQHFGDGTRLSIL.